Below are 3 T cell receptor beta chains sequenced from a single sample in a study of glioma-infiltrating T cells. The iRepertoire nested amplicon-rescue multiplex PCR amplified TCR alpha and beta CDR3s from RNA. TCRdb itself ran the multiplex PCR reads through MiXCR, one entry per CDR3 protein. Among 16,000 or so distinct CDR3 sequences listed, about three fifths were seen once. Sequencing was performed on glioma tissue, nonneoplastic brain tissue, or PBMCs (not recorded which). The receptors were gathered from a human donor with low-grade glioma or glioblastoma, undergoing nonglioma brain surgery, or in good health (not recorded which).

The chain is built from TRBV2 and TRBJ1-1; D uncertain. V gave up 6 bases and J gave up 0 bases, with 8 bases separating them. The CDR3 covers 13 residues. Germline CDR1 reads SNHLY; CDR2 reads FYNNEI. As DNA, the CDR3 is TGTGCCAGCAGACGCGGACTGAACACTGAAGCTTTCTTT. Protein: CASRRGLNTEAFF.

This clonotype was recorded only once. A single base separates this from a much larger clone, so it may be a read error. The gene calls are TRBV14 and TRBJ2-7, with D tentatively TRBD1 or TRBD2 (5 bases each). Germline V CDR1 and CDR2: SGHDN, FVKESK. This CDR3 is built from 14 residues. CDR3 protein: CASGQSVGAYEQYF. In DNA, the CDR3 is TGTGCCAGCGGCCAATCGGTGGGGGCCTACGAGCAGTACTTC.

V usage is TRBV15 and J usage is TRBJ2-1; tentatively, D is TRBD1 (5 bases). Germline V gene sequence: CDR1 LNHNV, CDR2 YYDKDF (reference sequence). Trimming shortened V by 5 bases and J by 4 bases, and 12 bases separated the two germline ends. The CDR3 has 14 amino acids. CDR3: CATSVRTRYNEQFF. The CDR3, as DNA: TGTGCCACCAGCGTAAGGACACGATACAATGAGCAGTTCTTC.